This T cell receptor beta chain emerged from a study of CD4 T cells in relation to SARS-CoV-2 and coronaviruses. The overall study: Crossreactive spike epitopes shared across donors were mapped to their HLA restriction.

Note on this clone: Its cognate antigen is unknown.

Unexposed donor CD4+ T cells date from about 2011-2018, before the COVID-19 pandemic. After less than 11 days of culture, CD4+ T cells were isolated. Testing used SARS-CoV-2 S/N and four cold-coronavirus spikes on unexposed-donor CD4+ T cells, cells permitting. Method: immunoSEQ multiplex PCR; TCRdb's copy keeps in-frame clones and lacks some. This table has around 20,000 clones, less than 70% appearing once. This TCR was sampled from a human donor in good health. The sequencing sample was made of CD4+ T cells from PBMCs, cultured in vitro.

The CDR3 sequence: CASSQVPGPANEKLFF. Here the CDR3 DNA reads TGCGCCAGCAGCCAAGTCCCGGGCCCGGCTAATGAAAAACTGTTTTTT. The rearrangement links TRBV4-1 to TRBJ1-4; D uncertain. The CDR3 extends over 16 amino acids. The V gene lost 1 base and the J gene lost 3 bases, with 12 bases spanning the gap. CDR1 is MGHRA, CDR2 YSYEKL, per germline.